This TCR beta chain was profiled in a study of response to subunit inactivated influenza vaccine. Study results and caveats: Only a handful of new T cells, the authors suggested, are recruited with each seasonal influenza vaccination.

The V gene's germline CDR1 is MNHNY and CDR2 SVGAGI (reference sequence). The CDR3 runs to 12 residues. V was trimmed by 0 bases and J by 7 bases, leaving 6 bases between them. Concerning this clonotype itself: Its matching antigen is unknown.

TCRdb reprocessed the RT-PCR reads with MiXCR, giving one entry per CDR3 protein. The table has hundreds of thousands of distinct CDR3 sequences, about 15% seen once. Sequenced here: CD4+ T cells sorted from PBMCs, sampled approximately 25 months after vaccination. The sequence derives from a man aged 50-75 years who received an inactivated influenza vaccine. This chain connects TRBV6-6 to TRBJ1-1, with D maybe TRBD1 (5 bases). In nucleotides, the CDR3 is TGTGCCAGCAGTTACTCGCAGGGTGAAGCTTTCTTT. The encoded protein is CASSYSQGEAFF.